This T cell receptor (beta chain) is drawn from a study of shared clonotypes between healthy human individuals. Regarding the study as a whole: Limited genetic and exposure-history diversity came from having few donors.

A remark on this clone: What it recognizes is unknown.

Germline CDR1 and CDR2: SGHTA and FQGNSA. The CDR3 length is 14 residues. V lost 8 bases, J lost 3 bases, and 9 bases stayed unmatched. Clones were sequenced by immunoSEQ multiplex PCR, and TCRdb holds only the in-frame ones, with some missing. In the table there are around 990,000 clones, approximately 75% of which are singletons. The source of this sequence is a man between 18 and 35 years old in good health. Some clones in this sample may be carry-over from other donors' samples. The chain joins TRBV7-2 to TRBJ2-7, with 8 bases that match TRBD2. The sequencing sample was made of memory CD4+ T cells from PBMCs. Noted subset: CD45RA-negative fraction. CDR3 residues: CASARGLAVYEQYF. The DNA for the CDR3 is TGTGCCAGCGCCCGAGGACTAGCAGTCTACGAGCAGTACTTC.